The sample holds a few counts of the clone carrying this T cell receptor beta chain. TCRdb processed the 5' RACE reads anew with MiXCR; each CDR3 protein has one entry. The sample has about 170,000 distinct CDR3 sequences; roughly 6.2% are singletons. This CDR3 has 14 amino acids. Per germline, CDR1 SEHNR and CDR2 FQNEAQ (reference sequence). Trimming removed 1 base from V and 8 bases from J, with 14 bases in between. This record comes from a study of T cells after yellow fever vaccination. This chain links TRBV7-9 with TRBJ1-1; D is undetermined. This TCR was recovered from a man aged 18 to 35 who received the YFV17D yellow fever vaccine. The sequencing here drew on CD4+ T cells sorted from PBMCs, taken on the day of the first yellow fever vaccination. DNA of the CDR3: TGTGCCAGCAGCTTAGGTCCCCACCTGACCGAAGCTTTCTTT. Its protein product is CASSLGPHLTEAFF.